Following are 21 T cell receptor beta chains from one sample sequenced in a study of cytomegalovirus exposure and HLA in healthy donors. 13 Jbeta primers and 60 Vbeta primers were used for the PCR. Libraries were prepared by immunoSEQ multiplex PCR; TCRdb keeps only in-frame clonotypes and omits some of them. This sample carries roughly 180,000 clones, 85% of them seen once, and the ten largest clones take 1%. The sample taken for sequencing was PBMCs. These receptors were obtained from a boy between 2 and 10 years old in good health and CMV-seronegative.

V gene TRBV15 combines with J gene TRBJ2-3; D is perhaps TRBD2 (6 bases). Germline-derived CDR1 and CDR2 are LNHNV and YYDKDF (reference sequence). Trimming took off 1 base at V and 1 base at J, with 9 bases between the two ends. This CDR3 has 15 amino acids. This CDR3 is CATSRGASGTDTQYF. CDR3 coding DNA: TGTGCCACCAGCAGAGGGGCTAGCGGCACAGATACGCAGTATTTT.

The chain is built from TRBV4-1 and TRBJ2-3; D gene unclear. CDR1 and CDR2 (germline): MGHRA, YSYEKL. CDR3 length equals 15 residues. Between the trimmed V and J ends, which lost 0 bases and 4 bases, there was a span of 11 bases. The CDR3 spells CASSQEGARADTQYF. The CDR3 DNA sequence: TGCGCCAGCAGCCAAGAGGGCGCACGTGCAGATACGCAGTATTTT.

The gene calls are TRBV10-2 and TRBJ1-3; D remains ambiguous. Germline values: CDR1 WSHSY, CDR2 SAAADI. The CDR3 loop spans 15 amino acids. Trimming stripped 0 bases from V and 3 bases from J, with 9 bases between. The CDR3 is CASSESGRVGNTIYF. In DNA, the CDR3 is TGCGCCAGCAGTGAGTCCGGGAGAGTTGGAAACACCATATATTTT.

V usage is TRBV28 and J usage is TRBJ2-3; 7 bases are shared with TRBD2. There are 15 residues in the CDR3. CDR1 is MDHEN and CDR2 is SYDVKM in the germline V gene. The V gene end was trimmed by 3 bases and the J gene end by 2 bases; junction bases not matched to a gene: 5. The CDR3 protein is CASSLLAGDTDTQYF. In DNA, the CDR3 is TGTGCCAGCAGTTTGCTGGCGGGGGACACAGATACGCAGTATTTT. The variable domain in full, with the rest retrieved from reference TRBV28 and TRBJ2-3, is DVKVTQSSRYLVKRTGEKVFLECVQDMDHENMFWYRQDPGLGLRLIYFSYDVKMKEKGDIPEGYSVSREKKERFSLILESASTNQTSMYLCASSLLAGDTDTQYFGPGTRLTVL.

This chain joins TRBV27 and TRBJ1-1; 8 nucleotides agree with TRBD1. Germline loops: CDR1 MNHEY, CDR2 SMNVEV (reference sequence). The CDR3 consists of 14 residues. V lost 3 bases to trimming and J lost 5 bases; unmatched junction nucleotides: 5. CDR3: CASSFRGRGTEAFF. CDR3 sequence (DNA): TGTGCCAGCAGTTTCAGGGGGCGGGGGACTGAAGCTTTCTTT.

This chain connects TRBV5-6 to TRBJ1-1; D might be TRBD1 (5 bases). Germline V gene lookup returns CDR1 SGHDT and CDR2 YYEEEE. The CDR3 covers 13 residues. V was shortened by 4 bases and J by 10 bases, with 17 bases between the two germline ends. CDR3 loop: CASSGGYGTGAFF. DNA of the CDR3: TGTGCCAGCAGCGGGGGGTATGGGACCGGAGCTTTCTTT. The full variable domain, rest sourced from reference TRBV5-6 and TRBJ1-1, is DAGVTQSPTHLIKTRGQQVTLRCSPKSGHDTVSWYQQALGQGPQFIFQYYEEEERQRGNFPDRFSGHQFPNYSSELNVNALLLGDSALYLCASSGGYGTGAFFGQGTRLTVV.

J is TRBJ1-6 and V is TRBV27; D remains unclear. V dropped 9 bases and J dropped 3 bases, with 12 bases sitting between them. The CDR3 totals 14 residues. From germline, CDR1 is MNHEY and CDR2 SMNVEV (reference sequence). The CDR3 spells CASSGGFYNSPLHF. The CDR3 nucleotides read TGTGCCAGTAGTGGCGGGTTCTATAATTCACCCCTCCACTTT.

The J gene is TRBJ2-3, the V gene TRBV28; a weak D match, TRBD2 (6 bases). Trimming took off 2 bases at V and 2 bases at J, with 17 bases between the two ends. The CDR3 is made up of 17 amino acids. The V gene's germline CDR1 is MDHEN and CDR2 SYDVKM. In DNA, the CDR3 is TGTGCCAGCAGTTTAAGGGTATGGGGGGACGACACAGATACGCAGTATTTT. This sequence encodes CASSLRVWGDDTDTQYF.

The chain links TRBV5-6 to TRBJ2-7; no firm D call. V shed 2 bases and J shed 3 bases, with 9 bases lying between them. Looked up from germline, CDR1 is SGHDT and CDR2 is YYEEEE. The length of the CDR3 is 13 residues. CDR3 DNA: TGTGCCAGCAGCTTTCCCCGCGGCTACGAGCAGTACTTC. Amino acid sequence: CASSFPRGYEQYF.

The chain carries TRBV27 and TRBJ2-7; TRBD2 matches at 7 bases. J lost 6 bases, V lost 6 bases, and 14 bases had no gene match. This CDR3 has 15 residues. Germline V gene lookup returns CDR1 MNHEY and CDR2 SMNVEV (reference sequence). The CDR3 reads CASSPFGRPPGEQYV. DNA for the CDR3: TGTGCCAGCAGCCCCTTCGGGAGGCCGCCGGGCGAGCAGTACGTC.

The V gene is TRBV6-1, the J gene TRBJ2-3, with a weak D call TRBD1 (6 bases). Per the germline V gene, CDR1 is MNHNS and CDR2 is SASEGT. The CDR3 is made up of 15 amino acids. Trimming took off 6 bases at V and 0 bases at J, with 13 bases between the two ends. The CDR3 nucleotides are TGTGCCAGCAGCGTCGGACAGATTAGCACAGATACGCAGTATTTT. Translation gives CASSVGQISTDTQYF.

The chain recombines TRBV4-1 with TRBJ1-3; 8 nucleotides agree with TRBD1. J was trimmed by 2 bases and V by 3 bases; bases with no gene match: 3. This CDR3 region has 15 residues. Germline CDR1 and CDR2: MGHRA and YSYEKL. DNA for the CDR3: TGCGCCAGCAGCCACCTACAGGGGGCTGGAAACACCATATATTTT. Protein: CASSHLQGAGNTIYF.

J is TRBJ2-7 and V is TRBV5-4; TRBD2 matches 9 bases. V trimming: 4 bases; J trimming: 0 bases; junction bases outside the gene matches: 11. In germline, CDR1 is SGHNT, CDR2 YYREEE (reference sequence). This CDR3 has 17 residues. The CDR3 region has the DNA TGTGCCAGCAGCCGGGGAACAGCGGGAGGCCACTCCTACGAGCAGTACTTC. Protein sequence: CASSRGTAGGHSYEQYF.

In this sample, this clone turned up once. The chain uses TRBV28 and TRBJ2-1, with D possibly matching TRBD2 (5 bases). The germline V and J ends were trimmed by 6 bases and 5 bases, with 17 bases remaining between them. Germline V gene data show CDR1 as MDHEN and CDR2 as SYDVKM. The CDR3 consists of 15 residues. The CDR3 loop is CASSSWTTGDNEQFF. CDR3 nucleotide sequence: TGTGCCAGCAGCTCCTGGACCACCGGGGACAATGAGCAGTTCTTC.

The chain employs TRBV29-1 and TRBJ2-1; maybe TRBD1 (6 bases). The germline CDR1 and CDR2 sequences are SQVTM and ANQGSEA. V lost 2 bases and J lost 2, with 13 bases in between. The CDR3 has 15 residues. The CDR3 DNA follows: TGCAGCGTTGAACATACAGGGAGCACCTACAATGAGCAGTTCTTC. This codes for CSVEHTGSTYNEQFF.

V gene TRBV27 combines with J gene TRBJ2-7; D possibly corresponds to TRBD2 (5 bases). V dropped 8 bases and J dropped 0 bases, with 14 bases sitting between them. The CDR3 runs 14 residues. From germline, CDR1 is MNHEY and CDR2 SMNVEV (reference sequence). In nucleotides, the CDR3 is TGTGCCAGCGGACTCCCACGGAGCTCCTACGAGCAGTACTTC. Encoded protein: CASGLPRSSYEQYF.

The chain is built from TRBV4-1 and TRBJ1-3, with 7 bases identical to TRBD1. The CDR3 is 17 amino acids. Germline V gene data show CDR1 as MGHRA and CDR2 as YSYEKL. Trimming took 4 bases from V and 2 from J; bases not matched to a gene: 11. The CDR3 protein is CASSPSRQGSTGNTIYF. The CDR3 nucleotides are TGCGCCAGCAGCCCGAGCCGACAGGGCTCTACTGGAAACACCATATATTTT.

Only a few counts were recorded for this clone. The chain carries TRBV2 and TRBJ2-5, with TRBD1 as a possible D gene (6 bases). The J call may be wrong; the DNA end is better matched by TRBJ2-7. Germline V lookup: CDR1 SNHLY, CDR2 FYNNEI. The CDR3 consists of 13 residues. The CDR3 DNA sequence: TGTGCCAGCAGTGAGCAGGGGATCCACGAGCAGTACTTC. This sequence encodes CASSEQGIHEQYF.

J is TRBJ1-3 and V is TRBV2; TRBD1 aligns across 7 bases. The CDR3 covers 14 residues. CDR1 is SNHLY, CDR2 FYNNEI, per germline. Trimming cost V 4 bases and J 0 bases; bases outside gene matches: 0. For the CDR3, the DNA is TGTGCCAGCAGTGCAGGGGGCTCTGGAAACACCATATATTTT. Its translation is CASSAGGSGNTIYF.

The chain links TRBV11-2 to TRBJ2-5; TRBD1 is a possible D gene (5 bases). V shed 3 bases and J shed 5 bases, with 16 bases lying between them. The germline V gene has CDR1 SGHAT and CDR2 FQNNGV. CDR3 length equals 15 residues. The CDR3 here is CASSLARQMAETQYF. Written as DNA, the CDR3 is TGTGCCAGCAGCTTGGCCCGACAGATGGCGGAGACCCAGTACTTC.

V is TRBV25-1 and J is TRBJ1-6; D perhaps matches TRBD1 (5 bases). The germline V gene has CDR1 MGHDK and CDR2 SYGVNS. V was shortened by 1 base and J by 12 bases, with 10 bases between the two germline ends. The length of the CDR3 is 13 residues. Here the CDR3 reads CASSELQGLPLHF. As DNA, the CDR3 is TGTGCCAGCAGTGAATTGCAGGGTCTACCCCTCCACTTT.